This TCR beta chain appears in the sequencing data of a study of graft-versus-host responses after intestinal transplantation. Study-wide context: The whole recipient group had anti-thymocyte globulin induction followed by tacrolimus and steroids for about three years. Notes on the study in general: Early post-transplant HvG declines were associated with peak circulating GvH clone levels. Individuals carrying graft-donor T cell macrochimerism showed high graft-versus-host to host-versus-graft clonal ratios in allografts.

Measured with immunoSEQ multiplex PCR; TCRdb has only the in-frame clones, and not every one. The profile shows 15,000 or so clones, almost 30% of them singletons. In its sample, this clone is medium-sized (0.01 to 0.1%). Germline lookup yields CDR1 MNHNY and CDR2 SVGAGI (reference sequence). The CDR3 sequence is 14 residues long. Trimming removed 3 bases at V and 3 bases at J, with 9 bases between. The input for sequencing was alloreactive CD4+ T cells from a mixed lymphocyte reaction culture, taken before intestinal transplant. Described subset: CFSE-low proliferating T cells sorted from roughly 6-day pre-transplant mixed lymphocyte reaction (GvH or HvG direction). This chain links TRBV6-6 with TRBJ1-3; D gene uncertain. The clonotype comes from a human patient who received an intestinal transplant. The DNA for the CDR3 is TGTGCCAGCAGTTATAGGAGGGTTGGAAACACCATATATTTT. This encodes CASSYRRVGNTIYF.